This TCR beta chain is drawn from a study of control samples from healthy donors and cancer patients (dated by TCRdb to the early 2020s). In regard to this clone: Its target antigen remains unknown. No much larger clone is present one base from it, and per-base qualities are unavailable.

At the junction V is shortened by 3 bases and J by 3 bases, with 12 bases in between. The CDR3 has 14 amino acids, counting the end cysteine and phenylalanine. The DNA shown is the 42-base CDR3, in frame from base 1. Per the germline V gene, SGHRS is the CDR1 and YFSETQ is the CDR2. Library generation was performed with the immunoSEQ multiplex PCR assay. TCRdb limited this immuneACCESS table to in-frame rearrangements with V and J called. A share of clones is missing; checked studies link under half to unresolved V genes, and the rest is unexplained. The sample table records about 120,000 clones; roughly 84% of these occur just once. Around 2% of the sample is taken by the ten largest.

The chain links TRBV5-1 with TRBJ1-2; the D gene is possibly TRBD1, with 6 bases matching. This sequence was found in a man between 18 and 35 years old in good health. The sample taken for sequencing was blood. The CDR3 corresponds to CASSSTDSDYGYTF. In nucleotides, the sequence is TGCGCCAGCAGCTCGACGGACAGTGACTATGGCTACACCTTC.